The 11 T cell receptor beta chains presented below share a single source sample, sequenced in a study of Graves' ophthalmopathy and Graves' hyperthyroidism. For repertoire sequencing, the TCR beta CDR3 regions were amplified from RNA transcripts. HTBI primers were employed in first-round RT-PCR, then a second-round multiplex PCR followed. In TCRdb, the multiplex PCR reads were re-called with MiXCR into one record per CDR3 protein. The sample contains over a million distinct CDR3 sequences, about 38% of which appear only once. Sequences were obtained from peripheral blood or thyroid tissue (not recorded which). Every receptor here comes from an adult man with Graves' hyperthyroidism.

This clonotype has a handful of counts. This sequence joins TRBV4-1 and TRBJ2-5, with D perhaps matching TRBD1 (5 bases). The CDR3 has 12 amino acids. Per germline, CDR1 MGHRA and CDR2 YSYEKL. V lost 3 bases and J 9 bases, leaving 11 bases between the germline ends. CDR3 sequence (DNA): TGCGCCAGCAGCCATCCCCAGGGCTCCCAGTACTTC. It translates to CASSHPQGSQYF.

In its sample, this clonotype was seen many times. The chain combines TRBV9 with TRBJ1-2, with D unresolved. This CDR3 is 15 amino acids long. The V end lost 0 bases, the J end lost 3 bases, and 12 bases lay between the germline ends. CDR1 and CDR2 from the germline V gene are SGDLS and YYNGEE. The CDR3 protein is CASSVDEVADYGYTF. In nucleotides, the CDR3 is TGTGCCAGCAGCGTAGATGAGGTAGCGGACTATGGCTACACCTTC.

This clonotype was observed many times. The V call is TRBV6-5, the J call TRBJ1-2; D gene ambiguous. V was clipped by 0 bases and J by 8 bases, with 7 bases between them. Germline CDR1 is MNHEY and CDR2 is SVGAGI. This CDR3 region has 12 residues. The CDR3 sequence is CASSYSGEGYTF. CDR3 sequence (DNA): TGTGCCAGCAGTTACTCGGGAGAAGGCTACACCTTC.

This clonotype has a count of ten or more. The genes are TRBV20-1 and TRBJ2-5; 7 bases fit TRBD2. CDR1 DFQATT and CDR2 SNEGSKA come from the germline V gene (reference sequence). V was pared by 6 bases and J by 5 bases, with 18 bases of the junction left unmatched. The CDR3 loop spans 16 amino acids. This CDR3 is CSAIPSGSGHGETQYF. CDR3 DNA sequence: TGCAGTGCCATCCCGTCTGGTAGCGGGCACGGGGAGACCCAGTACTTC.

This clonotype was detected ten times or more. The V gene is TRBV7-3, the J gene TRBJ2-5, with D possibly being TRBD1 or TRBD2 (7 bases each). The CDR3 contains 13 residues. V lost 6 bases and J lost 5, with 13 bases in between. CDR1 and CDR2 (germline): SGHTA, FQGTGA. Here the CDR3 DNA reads TGTGCCAGCAGTTCAGGGGGGGGGGAGACCCAGTACTTC. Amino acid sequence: CASSSGGGETQYF.

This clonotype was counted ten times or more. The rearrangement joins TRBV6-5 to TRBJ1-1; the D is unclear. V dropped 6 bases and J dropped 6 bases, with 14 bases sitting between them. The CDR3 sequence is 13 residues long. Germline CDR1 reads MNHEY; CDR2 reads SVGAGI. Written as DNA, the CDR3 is TGTGCCAGCAGCCCCACGCCCGGCGCTGAAGCTTTCTTT. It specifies CASSPTPGAEAFF.

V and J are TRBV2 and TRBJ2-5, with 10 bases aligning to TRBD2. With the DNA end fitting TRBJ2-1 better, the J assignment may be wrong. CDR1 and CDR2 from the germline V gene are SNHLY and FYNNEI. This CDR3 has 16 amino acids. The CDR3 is CASSVQSGRAGNEQFF. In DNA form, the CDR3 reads TGTGCCAGCAGTGTACAGAGCGGGAGGGCCGGGAATGAGCAGTTCTTC.

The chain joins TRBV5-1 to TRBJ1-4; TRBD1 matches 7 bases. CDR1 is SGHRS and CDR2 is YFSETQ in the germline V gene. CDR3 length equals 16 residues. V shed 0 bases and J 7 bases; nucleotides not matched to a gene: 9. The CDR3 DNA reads TGCGCCAGCAGCTTGGCTACGACAGGGAGGGGTGAAAAACTGTTTTTT. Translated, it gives CASSLATTGRGEKLFF.

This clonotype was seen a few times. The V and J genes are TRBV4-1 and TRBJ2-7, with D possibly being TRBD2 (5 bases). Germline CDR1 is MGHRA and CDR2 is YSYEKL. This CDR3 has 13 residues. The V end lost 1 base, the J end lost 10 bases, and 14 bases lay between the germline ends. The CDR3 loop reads CASSQVSGDPQYF. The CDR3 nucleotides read TGCGCCAGCAGCCAAGTATCCGGGGATCCCCAGTACTTC.

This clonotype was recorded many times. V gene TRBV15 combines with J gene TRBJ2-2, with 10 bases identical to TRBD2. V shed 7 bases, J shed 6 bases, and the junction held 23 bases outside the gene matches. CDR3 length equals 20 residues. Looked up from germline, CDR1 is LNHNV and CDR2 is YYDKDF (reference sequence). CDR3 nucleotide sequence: TGTGCCACCACCACCCTGAGTTGGACTAGCGGTGTGGCAAACGCCGGGGAGCTGTTTTTT. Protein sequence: CATTTLSWTSGVANAGELFF.

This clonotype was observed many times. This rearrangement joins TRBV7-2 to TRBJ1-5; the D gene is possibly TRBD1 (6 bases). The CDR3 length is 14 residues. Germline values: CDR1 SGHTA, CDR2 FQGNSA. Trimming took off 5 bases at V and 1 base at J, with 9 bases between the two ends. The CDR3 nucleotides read TGTGCCAGCAGCGAAGACAGGAGCAATCAGCCCCAGCATTTT. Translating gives CASSEDRSNQPQHF.